This entry features one T cell receptor (beta chain) sequence. Profiled with immunoSEQ multiplex PCR; TCRdb holds only in-frame clones, not every one. The repertoire consists of about 94,000 clones, with 96% occurring once and the leading ten covering 0.36%. The data derive from a study of technical replicates of blood from several donors. The germline V gene encodes CDR1 SGHNT and CDR2 YYREEE (reference sequence). With V trimmed by 0 bases and J by 4 bases, 9 bases remained unmatched. The CDR3 contains 16 residues. The rearrangement links TRBV5-4 to TRBJ2-5; the match to TRBD1 covers 7 bases. This receptor was obtained from a human donor in good health. The sample comprised T cells isolated from PBMCs. The chain's CDR3 is CASSLGITGERETQYF. The CDR3 DNA sequence: TGTGCCAGCAGCTTGGGGATAACAGGGGAGAGAGAGACCCAGTACTTC.